The 4 T cell receptor beta chains reported below all come from one sample, sequenced in a study of blood T cell repertoires in COVID-19. Only in-frame clones appear in the TCRdb table, and some are missing; sequencing was by immunoSEQ multiplex PCR. Among around 260,000 clones listed, about nine tenths were seen once. The source material was peripheral blood. The receptors stem from a woman in her 30s with COVID-19, enrolled during active disease.

The chain recombines TRBV5-5 with TRBJ2-5; 9 nucleotides agree with TRBD1. Germline CDR1 reads SGHKS; CDR2 reads YYEKEE (reference sequence). This CDR3 has 15 residues. With V trimmed by 4 bases and J by 4 bases, 8 bases remained unmatched. CDR3 region: CASSPGTGIGETQYF. The CDR3 DNA sequence: TGTGCCAGCAGCCCCGGGACAGGGATCGGAGAGACCCAGTACTTC.

This rearrangement joins TRBV6-5 to TRBJ1-3; D gene ambiguous. V lost 6 bases to trimming and J lost 0 bases, with 12 bases between them. Germline CDR1 MNHEY, CDR2 SVGAGI. This CDR3 has 15 residues. Here the CDR3 reads CASSSDWTSGNTIYF. The CDR3 DNA follows: TGTGCCAGCAGCTCGGACTGGACCTCTGGAAACACCATATATTTT.

The J gene is TRBJ2-1, the V gene TRBV29-1; TRBD2 matches at 16 bases. In germline, CDR1 is SQVTM, CDR2 ANQGSEA. The ends lost 6 bases at V and 0 bases at J; junction bases unmatched: 14. The CDR3 has 20 residues. The CDR3 DNA is TGCAGCGTCCCCAATCCGGGACTAGCGGGAGGGCGGGGCTCCTACAATGAGCAGTTCTTC. It yields the protein CSVPNPGLAGGRGSYNEQFF.

This rearrangement joins TRBV2 to TRBJ1-4, with 10 bases identical to TRBD1. Losses at the gene ends were 6 bases for V and 5 bases for J; bases not matched to a gene: 9. This CDR3 contains 16 residues. Germline CDR1 SNHLY, CDR2 FYNNEI. The CDR3, as DNA: TGTGCCAGCAGGGCTGGACAGGGGGGCGCCAATGAAAAACTGTTTTTT. Translating it yields CASRAGQGGANEKLFF. The variable domain in full, with the rest retrieved from reference TRBV2 and TRBJ1-4, is EPEVTQTPSHQVTQMGQEVILRCVPISNHLYFYWYRQILGQKVEFLVSFYNNEISEKSEIFDDQFSVERPDGSNFTLKIRSTKLEDSAMYFCASRAGQGGANEKLFFGSGTQLSVL.